This T cell receptor beta chain appears in the sequencing data of a study of molecular identifiers for immune sequencing clone quantification. Looking at the study overall: Replicate experiments took RNA from roughly 20,000 or 100,000 naive CD8 cells, divided it five ways and sequenced four.

Study observations and caveats: Spiked Jurkat TCR RNA equivalent to one cell reportedly surfaced among roughly 910,000 naive cells.

This clonotype occurred a few times. Its antigen is unknown. For bulk TCR libraries, previously described methods and listed TCR primers were used. TCRdb analysed the PCR reads with MiXCR anew, one entry per CDR3 protein. The sample holds over 600,000 distinct CDR3 sequences, nearly 20% seen once. Specimen: naive CD8+ T cells from blood, with Jurkat cell RNA spiked in. As for subset: FACS-sorted CD8+CD4-CCR7+CD45RA+ naive T cells. This sequence originates from a human donor in good health. Some libraries in this study had Jurkat cell RNA spiked in.

The CDR3 nucleotides are TGTGCCACGGAAGGGACTGAGGAAGAGACCCAGTACTTC. It yields the protein CATEGTEEETQYF. The chain links TRBV6-5 to TRBJ2-5; D is perhaps TRBD2 (6 bases). V lost 10 bases and J 3 bases, leaving 15 bases between the germline ends. The germline CDR1 and CDR2 sequences are MNHEY and SVGAGI. There are 13 residues in the CDR3.